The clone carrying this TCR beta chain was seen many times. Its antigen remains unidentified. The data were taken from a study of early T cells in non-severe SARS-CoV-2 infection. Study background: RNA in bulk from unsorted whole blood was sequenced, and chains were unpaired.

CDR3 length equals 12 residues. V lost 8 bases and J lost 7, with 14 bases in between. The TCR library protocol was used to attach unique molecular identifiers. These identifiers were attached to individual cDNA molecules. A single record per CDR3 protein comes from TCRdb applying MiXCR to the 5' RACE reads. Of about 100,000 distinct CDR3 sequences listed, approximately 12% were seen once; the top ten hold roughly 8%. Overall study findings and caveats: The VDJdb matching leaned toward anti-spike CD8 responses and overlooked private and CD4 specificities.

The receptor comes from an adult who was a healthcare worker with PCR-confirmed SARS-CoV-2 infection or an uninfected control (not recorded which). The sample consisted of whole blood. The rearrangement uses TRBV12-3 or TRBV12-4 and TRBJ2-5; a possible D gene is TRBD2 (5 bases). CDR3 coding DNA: TGTGCCAGCTCCCCACGGGCGGGGACCCAGTACTTC. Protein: CASSPRAGTQYF.